This note documents a single TCR beta chain sequence. No antigen is known for it. One base away lies a much larger clone, so this may be a sequencing read error. This sample is part of a study of blood T cells in healthy people across ages. Overall study results and limits: Diversity of TCR beta per million T cells declined in a roughly linear way with age.

Using a J-beta primer mix together with a sample-barcoded 5' primer, a second PCR was run for roughly 6 to 11 cycles. With 12 random nucleotides, a template-switch adaptor tagged each individual cDNA molecule. MiXCR was run by TCRdb on the 5' RACE reads, yielding one entry per CDR3 protein. Seen here are 1.5 million to 2 million distinct CDR3 sequences, 25% to 30% observed once, and the top ten hold 6.5% to 8.5%. In terms of origin and age, donors were healthy Caucasian individuals from Russia aged about 6 to 90. Approximately 10 milliliters of peripheral blood were drawn from each donor into EDTA-treated tubes. Germline lookup yields CDR1 SGHAT and CDR2 FQNNGV. The CDR3 has 16 residues. V was cut by 5 bases and J by 2 bases, with 16 bases left in between.

This chain uses TRBV11-2 with TRBJ2-1; D is tentatively TRBD1 or TRBD2 (5 bases each). Sequenced sample: blood. The clonotype was recovered from a woman in her 30s in good health. CDR3 nucleotide sequence: TGTGCCAGCAGCACGGGGACCGTTAGCCCCTACAATGAGCAGTTCTTC. Amino acids: CASSTGTVSPYNEQFF.